What follows describes a single T cell receptor (beta chain). Its antigen is currently unknown. The germline V gene has CDR1 SGHRS and CDR2 YFSETQ. There are 14 residues in the CDR3. The V and J ends lost 4 bases and 3 bases respectively, with 14 bases between them. The sample originates from a study of shared clonotypes between healthy human individuals. An even split of each subset's genomic DNA across several immunoSEQ plates was performed. The data were produced by immunoSEQ multiplex PCR, yet TCRdb's version contains in-frame clones alone and is incomplete. The sample yields approximately 1,500,000 clones, around 95% seen once. Study-wide findings and caveats: The study found roughly 5% of naive CD4 clonotypes shared across a handful of donors. Compared with memory subsets, naive subsets generally had larger estimated richness.

This receptor was identified in a man aged 25-40 years in good health. The sample comprised naive CD4+ T cells sorted from blood. Subset defined: CD45RA+ positively selected. The genes are TRBV5-1 and TRBJ2-7; unclear D gene. The CDR3 here is CASSPAGTDYEQYF. The CDR3 nucleotides read TGCGCCAGCAGCCCGGCCGGCACAGACTACGAGCAGTACTTC.